Given below is one TCR beta chain in context. The antigen is unknown. 13 Jbeta primers and 60 Vbeta primers were used for the PCR. Libraries were prepared by immunoSEQ multiplex PCR; TCRdb keeps only in-frame clonotypes and omits some of them. Of 100,000 to 150,000 clones detected, approximately 80% appear once; the ten largest clones hold 3%. The CDR3 contains 15 residues. V shed 1 base and J shed 4 bases, with 14 bases lying between them. In germline, CDR1 is SGHRS, CDR2 YFSETQ. The data were obtained in a study of cytomegalovirus exposure and HLA in healthy donors. In the study overall: In terms of ancestry, the Caucasian-associated cluster contained 75% to 85% of the roughly 400 genotyped donors.

Findings and caveats of the study: Specificity of three CMV-associated chains for CMV antigens was verified in vitro.

The sequenced sample consisted of PBMCs. The chain couples TRBV5-1 to TRBJ1-2; no firm D call. The sequence derives from a woman younger than 35 in good health and CMV-seropositive. This chain's CDR3 is CASSLRTKGGYGYTF. The CDR3 nucleotides read TGCGCCAGCAGCTTGAGAACTAAAGGTGGCTATGGCTACACCTTC.